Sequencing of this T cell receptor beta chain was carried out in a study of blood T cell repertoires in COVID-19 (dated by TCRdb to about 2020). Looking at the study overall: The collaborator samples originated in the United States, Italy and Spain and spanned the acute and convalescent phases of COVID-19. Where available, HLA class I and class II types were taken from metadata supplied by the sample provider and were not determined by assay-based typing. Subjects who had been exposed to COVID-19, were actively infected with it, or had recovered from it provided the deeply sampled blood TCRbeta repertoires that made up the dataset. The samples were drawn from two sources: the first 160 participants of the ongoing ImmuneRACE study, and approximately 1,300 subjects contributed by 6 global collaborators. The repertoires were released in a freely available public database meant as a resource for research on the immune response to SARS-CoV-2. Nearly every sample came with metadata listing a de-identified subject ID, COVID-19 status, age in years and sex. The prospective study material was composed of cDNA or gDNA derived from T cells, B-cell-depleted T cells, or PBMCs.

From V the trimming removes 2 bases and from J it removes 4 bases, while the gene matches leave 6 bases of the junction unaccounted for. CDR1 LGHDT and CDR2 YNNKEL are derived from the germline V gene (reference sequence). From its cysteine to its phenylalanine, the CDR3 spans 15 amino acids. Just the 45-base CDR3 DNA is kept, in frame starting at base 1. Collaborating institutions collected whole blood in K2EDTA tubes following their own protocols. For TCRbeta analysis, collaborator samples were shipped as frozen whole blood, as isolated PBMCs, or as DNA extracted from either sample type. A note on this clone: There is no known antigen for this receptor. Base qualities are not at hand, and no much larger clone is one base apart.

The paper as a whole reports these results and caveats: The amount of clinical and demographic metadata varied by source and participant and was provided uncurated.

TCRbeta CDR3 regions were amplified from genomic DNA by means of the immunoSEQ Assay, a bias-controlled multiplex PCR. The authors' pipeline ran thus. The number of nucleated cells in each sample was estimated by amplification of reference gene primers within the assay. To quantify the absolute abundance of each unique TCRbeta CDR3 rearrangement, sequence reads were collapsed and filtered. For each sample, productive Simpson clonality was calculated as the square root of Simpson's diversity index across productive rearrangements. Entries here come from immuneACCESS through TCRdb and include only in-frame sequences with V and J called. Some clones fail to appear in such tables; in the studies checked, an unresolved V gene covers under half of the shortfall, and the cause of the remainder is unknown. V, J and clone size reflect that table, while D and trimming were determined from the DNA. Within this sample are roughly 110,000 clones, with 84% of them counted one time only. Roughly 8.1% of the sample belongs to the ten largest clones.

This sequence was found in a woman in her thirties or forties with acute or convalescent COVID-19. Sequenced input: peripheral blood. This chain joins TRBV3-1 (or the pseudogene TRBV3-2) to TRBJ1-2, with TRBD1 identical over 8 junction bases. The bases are TGTGCCAGCAGCCAAAGGGACAGGCCCGTCTATGGCTACACCTTC. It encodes CASSQRDRPVYGYTF.